This TCR beta chain appears in the sequencing data of a study of shared clonotypes between healthy human individuals. On the study more broadly: Participating donors consisted of a couple of women and a few men aged 18 to 49. Study findings and constraints: For naive CD4 cells, roughly 5% of clonotypes were shared across a handful of donors. An expected dependence of interdonor clonotype sharing on sequencing depth was noted.

TCRdb keeps only in-frame clones here, not all; method: immunoSEQ multiplex PCR. In the table there are around 2.1 million clones, roughly 95% of which are singletons. CDR1 is MNHEY, CDR2 SVGAGI, per germline. Trimming left V 6 bases short and J 7 bases short, with 9 bases between. This CDR3 is 12 amino acids long. CD4+ cells were split into CD45RA+ naive and CD45RA-negative memory subsets. About this clone itself: The target antigen is unknown.

This chain connects TRBV6-5 to TRBJ1-4; D call uncertain. Sequencing was performed on naive CD4+ T cells sorted from blood. Subset: CD45RA+ positively selected. This TCR was sampled from a man aged 18 to 29 in good health. CDR3: CASSLFGEKLFF. CDR3 nucleotide sequence: TGTGCCAGCAGCCTTTTTGGTGAAAAACTGTTTTTT.